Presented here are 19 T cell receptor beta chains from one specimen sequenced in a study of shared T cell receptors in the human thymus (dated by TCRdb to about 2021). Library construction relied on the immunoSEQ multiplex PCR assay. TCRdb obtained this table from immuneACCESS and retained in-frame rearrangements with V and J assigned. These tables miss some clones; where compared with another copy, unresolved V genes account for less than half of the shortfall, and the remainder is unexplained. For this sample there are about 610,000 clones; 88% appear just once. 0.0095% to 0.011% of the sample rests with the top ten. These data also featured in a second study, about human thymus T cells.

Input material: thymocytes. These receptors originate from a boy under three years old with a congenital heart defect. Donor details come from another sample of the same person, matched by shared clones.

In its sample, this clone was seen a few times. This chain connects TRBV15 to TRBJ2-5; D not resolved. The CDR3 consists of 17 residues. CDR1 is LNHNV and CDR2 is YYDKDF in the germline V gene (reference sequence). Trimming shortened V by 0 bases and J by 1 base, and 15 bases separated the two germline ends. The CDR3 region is CATSRDRFGGRQETQYF. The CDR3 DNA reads TGTGCCACCAGCAGAGATAGATTCGGCGGTCGCCAAGAGACCCAGTACTTC. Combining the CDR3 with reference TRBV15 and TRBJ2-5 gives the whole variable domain DAMVIQNPRYQVTQFGKPVTLSCSQTLNHNVMYWYQQKSSQAPKLLFHYYDKDFNNEADTPDNFQSRRPNTSFCFLDIRSPGLGDTAMYLCATSRDRFGGRQETQYFGPGTRLLVL.

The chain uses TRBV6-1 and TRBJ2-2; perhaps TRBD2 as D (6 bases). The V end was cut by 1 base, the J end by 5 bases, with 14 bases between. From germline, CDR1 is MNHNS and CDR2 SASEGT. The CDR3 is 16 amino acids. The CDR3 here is CASSEGVFGGTGELFF. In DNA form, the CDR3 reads TGTGCCAGCAGTGAAGGGGTGTTCGGGGGTACCGGGGAGCTGTTTTTT.

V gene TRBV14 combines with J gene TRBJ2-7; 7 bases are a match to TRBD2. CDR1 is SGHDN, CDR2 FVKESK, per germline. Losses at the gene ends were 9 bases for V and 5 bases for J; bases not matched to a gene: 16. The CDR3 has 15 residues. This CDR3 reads CASLHQRLAGDEQYF. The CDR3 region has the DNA TGTGCCAGTCTGCATCAGAGACTAGCTGGCGACGAGCAGTACTTC.

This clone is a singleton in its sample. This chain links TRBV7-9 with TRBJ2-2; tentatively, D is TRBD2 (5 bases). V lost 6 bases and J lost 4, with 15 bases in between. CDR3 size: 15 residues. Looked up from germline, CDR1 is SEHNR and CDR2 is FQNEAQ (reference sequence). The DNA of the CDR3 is TGTGCCAGCAGGAGGGCTACGGAAGTCACCGGGGAGCTGTTTTTT. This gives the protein CASRRATEVTGELFF.

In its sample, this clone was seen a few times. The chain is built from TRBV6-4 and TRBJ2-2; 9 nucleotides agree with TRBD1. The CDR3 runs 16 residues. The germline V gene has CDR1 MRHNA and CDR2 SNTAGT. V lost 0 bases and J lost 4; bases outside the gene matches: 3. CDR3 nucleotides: TGTGCCAGCAGTGACTCTCCGGGACAGGGCACCGGGGAGCTGTTTTTT. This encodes CASSDSPGQGTGELFF.

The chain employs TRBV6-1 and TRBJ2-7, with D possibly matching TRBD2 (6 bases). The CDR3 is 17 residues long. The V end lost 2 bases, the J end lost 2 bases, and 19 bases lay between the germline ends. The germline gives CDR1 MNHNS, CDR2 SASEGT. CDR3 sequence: CASSEFGGSTGPYEQYF. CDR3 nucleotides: TGTGCCAGCAGTGAATTCGGAGGGTCTACGGGTCCCTACGAGCAGTACTTC.

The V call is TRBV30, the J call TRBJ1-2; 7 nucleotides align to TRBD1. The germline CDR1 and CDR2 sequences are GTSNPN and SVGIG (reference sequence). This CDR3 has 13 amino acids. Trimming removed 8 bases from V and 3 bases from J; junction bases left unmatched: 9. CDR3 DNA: TGTGCCAGAACCGGGACAGCTTACTATGGCTACACCTTC. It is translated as CARTGTAYYGYTF.

The CDR3 DNA reads TGTGCCAGCAGGCTAGCGGGAACGAACACCGGGGAGCTGTTTTTT. It yields the protein CASRLAGTNTGELFF. The chain couples TRBV5-4 to TRBJ2-2, with 9 bases identical to TRBD2. With 5 bases clipped from V and 0 bases from J, the junction kept 2 bases outside the gene matches. Germline-derived CDR1 and CDR2 are SGHNT and YYREEE (reference sequence). CDR3 size: 15 residues.

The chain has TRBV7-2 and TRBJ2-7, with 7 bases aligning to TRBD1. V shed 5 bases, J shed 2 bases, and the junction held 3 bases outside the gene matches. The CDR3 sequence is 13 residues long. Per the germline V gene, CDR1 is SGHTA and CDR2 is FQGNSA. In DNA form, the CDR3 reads TGTGCCAGCAGCGTCCAGGGGGCCTACGAGCAGTACTTC. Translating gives CASSVQGAYEQYF.

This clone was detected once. DNA for the CDR3: TGTGCCAGCACCCCGGGACTAGCGGGGGTAGGCTCCTACAATGAGCAGTTCTTC. Encoded protein: CASTPGLAGVGSYNEQFF. This sequence joins TRBV28 and TRBJ2-1, with 14 bases fitting TRBD2. V lost 7 bases and J lost 0; bases outside the gene matches: 8. Germline V gene lookup returns CDR1 MDHEN and CDR2 SYDVKM. This CDR3 is 18 amino acids long. Full variable domain (rest looked up from reference TRBV28 and TRBJ2-1): DVKVTQSSRYLVKRTGEKVFLECVQDMDHENMFWYRQDPGLGLRLIYFSYDVKMKEKGDIPEGYSVSREKKERFSLILESASTNQTSMYLCASTPGLAGVGSYNEQFFGPGTRLTVL.

The CDR3 region has the DNA TGTGCCAGCAGTTCCCAGGGGGACTATGGCTACACCTTC. It specifies CASSSQGDYGYTF. The chain combines TRBV7-2 with TRBJ1-2; TRBD1 matches 7 bases. The V gene's germline CDR1 is SGHTA and CDR2 FQGNSA. J lost 3 bases, V lost 6 bases, and 4 bases had no gene match. The CDR3 consists of 13 residues.

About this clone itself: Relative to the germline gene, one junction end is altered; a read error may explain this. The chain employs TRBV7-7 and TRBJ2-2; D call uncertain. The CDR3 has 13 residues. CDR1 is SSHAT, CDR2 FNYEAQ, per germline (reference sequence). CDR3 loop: CASSYIPTGELFF. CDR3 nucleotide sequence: TGTGCTAGCAGCTATATCCCCACCGGGGAGCTGTTTTTT.

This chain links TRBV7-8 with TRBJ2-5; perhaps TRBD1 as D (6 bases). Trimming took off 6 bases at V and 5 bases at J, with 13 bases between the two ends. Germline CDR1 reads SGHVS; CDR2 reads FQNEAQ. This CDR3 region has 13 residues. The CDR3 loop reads CASRHRVKETQYF. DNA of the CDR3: TGTGCCAGCAGGCACAGGGTGAAGGAGACCCAGTACTTC.

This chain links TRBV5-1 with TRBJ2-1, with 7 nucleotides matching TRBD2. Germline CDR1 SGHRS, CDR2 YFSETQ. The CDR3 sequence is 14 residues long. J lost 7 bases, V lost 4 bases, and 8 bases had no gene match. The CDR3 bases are TGCGCCAGCAGCCGACTGGGAGGGAGGAATGAGCAGTTCTTC. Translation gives CASSRLGGRNEQFF.

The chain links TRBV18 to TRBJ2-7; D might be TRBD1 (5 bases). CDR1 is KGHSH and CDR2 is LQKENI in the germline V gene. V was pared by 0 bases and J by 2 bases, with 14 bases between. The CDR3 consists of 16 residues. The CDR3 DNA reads TGTGCCAGCTCACCACCGGCATCAGGACAACCCTACGAGCAGTACTTC. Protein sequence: CASSPPASGQPYEQYF.

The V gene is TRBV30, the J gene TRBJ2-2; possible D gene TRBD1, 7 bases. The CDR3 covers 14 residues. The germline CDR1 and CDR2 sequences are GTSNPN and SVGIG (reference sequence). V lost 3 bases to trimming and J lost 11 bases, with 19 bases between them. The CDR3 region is CAWREVGQGGELFF. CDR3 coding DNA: TGTGCCTGGAGGGAAGTAGGGCAGGGGGGAGAGCTGTTTTTT. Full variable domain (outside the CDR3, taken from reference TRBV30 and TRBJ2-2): SQTIHQWPATLVQPVGSPLSLECTVEGTSNPNLYWYRQAAGRGLQLLFYSVGIGQISSEVPQNLSASRPQDRQFILSSKKLLLSDSGFYLCAWREVGQGGELFFGEGSRLTVL.

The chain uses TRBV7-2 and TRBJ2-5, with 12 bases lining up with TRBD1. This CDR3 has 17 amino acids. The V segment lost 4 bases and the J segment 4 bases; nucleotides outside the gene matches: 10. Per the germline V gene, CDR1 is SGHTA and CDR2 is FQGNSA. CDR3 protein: CASSSRGQGARGETQYF. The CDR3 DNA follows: TGTGCCAGCAGCTCCCGGGGACAGGGGGCTAGAGGAGAGACCCAGTACTTC.

CDR3 DNA sequence: TGTGCCAGCAGTTTATTAGCGGGAGTAAACACCGGGGAGCTGTTTTTT. Its protein is CASSLLAGVNTGELFF. This sequence joins TRBV27 and TRBJ2-2, with 9 bases matching TRBD2. This CDR3 spans 16 amino acids. Germline V gene sequence: CDR1 MNHEY, CDR2 SMNVEV (reference sequence). The junction had 2 bases not matched to a gene; V was cut back by 1 base and J by 2 bases.

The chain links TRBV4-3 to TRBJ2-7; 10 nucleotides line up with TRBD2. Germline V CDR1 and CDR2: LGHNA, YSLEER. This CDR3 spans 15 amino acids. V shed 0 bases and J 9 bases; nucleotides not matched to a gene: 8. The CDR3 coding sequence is TGCGCCAGCAGCCAAGAGACACTAGCGGGGATTGGGCAGTACTTC. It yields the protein CASSQETLAGIGQYF.